These 30 T cell receptor beta chains originate from one sample sequenced in a study of cytomegalovirus exposure and HLA in healthy donors. Amplification used 60 Vbeta primers and 13 Jbeta primers. The protocol was immunoSEQ multiplex PCR, while the TCRdb copy is restricted to in-frame clones and leaves out a portion. This sample's table reports around 35,000 clones. The sequencing sample was made of PBMCs. The receptors here all came from a middle-aged woman in good health and CMV-seropositive.

This rearrangement joins TRBV25-1 to TRBJ1-6; TRBD1 agrees at 10 bases. The CDR3 is 15 residues long. The germline gives CDR1 MGHDK, CDR2 SYGVNS. J gave up 5 bases and V 8 bases, and 6 bases lay outside the gene matches. CDR3 sequence reads: CASGQGDRHNSPLHF. The CDR3 nucleotides are TGTGCCAGCGGACAGGGGGATCGACATAATTCACCCCTCCACTTT.

The chain is built from TRBV19 and TRBJ2-3, with D maybe TRBD2 (6 bases). CDR1 and CDR2 (germline): LNHDA, SQIVND (reference sequence). This CDR3 region has 15 residues. The V gene lost 2 bases and the J gene lost 1 base, with 10 bases spanning the gap. CDR3 sequence reads: CASSINPSGTDTQYF. The CDR3 coding sequence is TGTGCCAGTAGTATAAATCCTAGCGGCACAGATACGCAGTATTTT.

Points on this clone: One junction end does not reproduce the germline sequence, and a read error may be involved. V gene TRBV5-1 combines with J gene TRBJ2-7; 7 nucleotides match TRBD1. Germline assignment: CDR1 SGHRS and CDR2 YFSETQ. The CDR3 contains 15 residues. The DNA of the CDR3 is TGCGCCAGCAGCTTGCAGCCGGGACAGTTTCTGACGGGCAGCTTC. Translating it yields CASSLQPGQFLTGSF.

The CDR3 nucleotides are TGTGCCAGCTCCCCCCCGACTCTCTACGAGCAGTACTTC. This encodes CASSPPTLYEQYF. The rearrangement uses TRBV18 and TRBJ2-7, with unresolved D. With 6 bases removed from V and 3 bases from J, the gap between germline ends came to 12 bases. The CDR3 consists of 13 residues. Germline loops: CDR1 KGHSH, CDR2 LQKENI.

This chain links TRBV13 with TRBJ2-7; 10 nucleotides align to TRBD1. Germline V CDR1 and CDR2: PRHDT, FYEKMQ (reference sequence). The V and J ends lost 6 bases and 3 bases, in that order; junction bases with no gene match: 14. There are 17 residues in the CDR3. In DNA, the CDR3 is TGTGCCAGCAGTTCTATTGGGACCGGGACAGGGGACTACGAGCAGTACTTC. Amino acid sequence: CASSSIGTGTGDYEQYF.

This chain uses TRBV7-2 with TRBJ2-1; 13 bases match TRBD2. Germline V gene sequence: CDR1 SGHTA, CDR2 FQGNSA. The CDR3 spans 17 residues. Trimming removed 1 base from V and 9 bases from J; junction bases left unmatched: 9. The CDR3, as DNA: TGTGCCAGCAGCTTAGTCGGCACTAGCGGGAGGGCCGGTGAGCAGTTCTTC. It codes for CASSLVGTSGRAGEQFF.

The V and J genes are TRBV28 and TRBJ1-3; no clear D gene. Trimming left V 5 bases short and J 6 bases short, with 8 bases between. Germline loops: CDR1 MDHEN, CDR2 SYDVKM. This CDR3 is 12 amino acids long. This chain's CDR3 is CASSLSQNTIYF. CDR3 in DNA: TGTGCCAGCAGTCTCTCACAAAACACCATATATTTT.

The V gene is TRBV7-8, the J gene TRBJ2-1, with 9 bases identical to TRBD2. This CDR3 contains 15 residues. Unmatched junction bases numbered 10, after V lost 1 base and J lost 12 bases. The germline V gene has CDR1 SGHVS and CDR2 FQNEAQ. The chain's CDR3 is CASSLEGLAGWGQFF. CDR3 in DNA: TGTGCCAGCAGCTTAGAGGGACTAGCCGGGTGGGGGCAGTTCTTC.

The chain joins TRBV5-1 to TRBJ2-1, with 8 bases that match TRBD1. V shed 5 bases, J shed 8 bases, and the junction held 15 bases outside the gene matches. Germline assignment: CDR1 SGHRS and CDR2 YFSETQ. The CDR3 length is 16 residues. For the CDR3, the DNA is TGCGCCAGCAGTTGGCGAGGCCGGACAGGGTGGGATGAGCAGTTCTTC. Protein product: CASSWRGRTGWDEQFF.

The chain links TRBV29-1 to TRBJ1-2; TRBD1 matches at 7 bases. Germline trimming cut 2 bases from V and 8 bases from J; bases unmatched to any gene: 11. The germline CDR1 and CDR2 sequences are SQVTM and ANQGSEA. The CDR3 totals 14 residues. The chain's CDR3 is CSVETAWQGGGYTF. CDR3 nucleotide sequence: TGCAGCGTTGAAACCGCCTGGCAGGGGGGCGGCTACACCTTC.

V gene TRBV10-3 combines with J gene TRBJ2-7; 7 bases are a match to TRBD2. This CDR3 is 15 amino acids long. CDR1 and CDR2 (germline): ENHRY, SYGVKD. Trimming cost V 3 bases and J 5 bases; bases outside gene matches: 10. The CDR3 DNA reads TGTGCCATCAGTGACCCGGGAACTAGCGAAAACGAGCAGTACTTC. This translates into CAISDPGTSENEQYF.

This chain joins TRBV10-1 and TRBJ2-6, with 9 bases lining up with TRBD2. This CDR3 has 19 amino acids. CDR1 WNHNN and CDR2 SYGVQD come from the germline V gene (reference sequence). Losses at the gene ends were 1 base for V and 0 bases for J; bases not matched to a gene: 7. This chain's CDR3 is CASSELLAGASSGANVLTF. The CDR3 DNA reads TGCGCCAGCAGTGAGTTACTAGCGGGCGCTAGCTCTGGGGCCAACGTCCTGACTTTC.

The chain carries TRBV30 and TRBJ1-5; D is uncertain. The CDR3 has 11 residues. V shed 0 bases and J shed 6 bases, with 3 bases lying between them. Germline CDR1 and CDR2: GTSNPN and SVGIG (reference sequence). This CDR3 reads CAWSVGQPQHF. CDR3 DNA sequence: TGTGCCTGGAGTGTCGGTCAGCCCCAGCATTTT.

V usage is TRBV7-3 and J usage is TRBJ1-1, with D unresolved. V gave up 5 bases and J gave up 2 bases, with 9 bases separating them. The CDR3 is 13 amino acids. CDR1 is SGHTA and CDR2 is FQGTGA in the germline V gene. Written as DNA, the CDR3 is TGTGCCAGCAGCGCGAATCCAAACACTGAAGCTTTCTTT. Translating gives CASSANPNTEAFF.

The V and J genes are TRBV5-1 and TRBJ2-7; TRBD1 matches at 7 bases. The CDR3 is made up of 16 amino acids. V trimming: 4 bases; J trimming: 0 bases; junction bases outside the gene matches: 10. Germline-derived CDR1 and CDR2 are SGHRS and YFSETQ. The CDR3 coding sequence is TGCGCCAGCAGCCCCCGGGACAGCGCAGTCTCCTACGAGCAGTACTTC. This encodes CASSPRDSAVSYEQYF. The variable domain in full, completed from reference TRBV5-1 and TRBJ2-7, reads KAGVTQTPRYLIKTRGQQVTLSCSPISGHRSVSWYQQTPGQGLQFLFEYFSETQRNKGNFPGRFSGRQFSNSRSEMNVSTLELGDSALYLCASSPRDSAVSYEQYFGPGTRLTVT.

J is TRBJ2-7 and V is TRBV5-1; possible D gene TRBD1, 6 bases. Trimming took 4 bases from V and 1 from J, leaving 15 bases between them. Per germline, CDR1 SGHRS and CDR2 YFSETQ. The length of the CDR3 is 15 residues. The CDR3 region is CASSQGNDRSYEQYF. The CDR3 DNA reads TGCGCCAGCAGCCAAGGAAACGACAGGTCCTACGAGCAGTACTTC.

The rearrangement uses TRBV28 and TRBJ1-2, with D perhaps TRBD1 (6 bases). Germline V gene lookup returns CDR1 MDHEN and CDR2 SYDVKM. The germline V and J ends were trimmed by 8 bases and 4 bases, with 14 bases remaining between them. The CDR3 spans 13 residues. As DNA, the CDR3 is TGTGCCAGCCGCTCGGGGGGGCCCTATGGCTACACCTTC. It is translated as CASRSGGPYGYTF.

The CDR3 DNA reads as TGTGCCAGCAGCGGAGGACAGGGCAATCAGCCCCAGCATTTT. Residues: CASSGGQGNQPQHF. This chain connects TRBV9 to TRBJ1-5; 7 nucleotides align to TRBD1. Germline CDR1 is SGDLS and CDR2 is YYNGEE. The ends lost 3 bases at V and 2 bases at J; junction bases unmatched: 2. The CDR3 contains 14 residues.

J is TRBJ1-4 and V is TRBV4-2, with TRBD1 as a possible D gene (6 bases). Germline V CDR1 and CDR2: LGHNA, YNFKEQ. Trimming removed 0 bases from V and 0 bases from J, with 11 bases in between. This CDR3 has 17 amino acids. The CDR3 region is CASSQDTGISTNEKLFF. The CDR3 bases are TGTGCCAGCAGCCAAGACACAGGGATTTCAACTAATGAAAAACTGTTTTTT.

This chain links TRBV6-1 with TRBJ2-5; unclear D gene. This CDR3 spans 11 amino acids. Deletions cut 4 bases from V and 9 bases from J, with 9 bases between. The germline gives CDR1 MNHNS, CDR2 SASEGT. The CDR3: CASSGTKPQYF. The CDR3 region has the DNA TGTGCCAGCAGTGGTACTAAGCCCCAGTACTTC.

V usage is TRBV5-1 and J usage is TRBJ1-2; D is possibly TRBD1 (5 bases). The V and J ends lost 6 bases and 7 bases respectively, with 19 bases between them. The CDR3 totals 14 residues. Germline CDR1 is SGHRS and CDR2 is YFSETQ. The CDR3 sequence: CASTITDGTGGYTF. CDR3 coding DNA: TGCGCCAGCACCATTACGGACGGAACAGGTGGCTACACCTTC.

The chain links TRBV2 to TRBJ1-6; no reliable D call. Germline CDR1 is SNHLY and CDR2 is FYNNEI. The CDR3 totals 12 residues. V was pared by 4 bases and J by 8 bases, with 6 bases between. CDR3 protein: CASSVIDSPLHF. The CDR3, as DNA: TGTGCCAGCAGTGTGATAGATTCACCCCTCCACTTT.

V is TRBV2 and J is TRBJ1-5, with a possible D match to TRBD1 (6 bases). V was cut by 7 bases and J by 9 bases, with 19 bases left in between. Germline CDR1 and CDR2: SNHLY and FYNNEI. The CDR3 extends over 14 amino acids. The CDR3 DNA follows: TGTGCCAGCACCCGGGCCAGGGGTTTAACGCCCCAGCATTTT. Translation gives CASTRARGLTPQHF.

This sequence joins TRBV4-2 and TRBJ2-2; tentatively, D is TRBD1 (6 bases). The germline V gene has CDR1 LGHNA and CDR2 YNFKEQ. The ends were cut back, 1 base at V and 2 bases at J, with 8 bases in the middle. The CDR3 spans 15 residues. The CDR3 is CASSQAGANTGELFF. Here the CDR3 DNA reads TGTGCCAGCAGCCAAGCAGGGGCCAACACCGGGGAGCTGTTTTTT.

The chain has TRBV5-1 and TRBJ1-2; 7 nucleotides line up with TRBD1. The CDR3 is 15 residues long. Trimming removed 0 bases from V and 4 bases from J; junction bases left unmatched: 6. CDR1 is SGHRS and CDR2 is YFSETQ in the germline V gene. CDR3 residues: CASSLGGGFGYGYTF. DNA for the CDR3: TGCGCCAGCAGCTTGGGAGGGGGCTTCGGCTATGGCTACACCTTC.

The chain links TRBV5-6 to TRBJ2-1; 12 nucleotides line up with TRBD2. The CDR3 runs 16 residues. J gave up 5 bases and V 1 base, and 4 bases lay outside the gene matches. Per germline, CDR1 SGHDT and CDR2 YYEEEE. The DNA of the CDR3 is TGTGCCAGCAGCTTGATGCCTAGCGGGAGGGACAATGAGCAGTTCTTC. This sequence encodes CASSLMPSGRDNEQFF.

Comments on this clone: Other DNA sequences in the sample encode the same CDR3. The chain couples TRBV10-2 to TRBJ1-1, with 12 bases fitting TRBD1. Germline-derived CDR1 and CDR2 are WSHSY and SAAADI. With 9 bases clipped from V and 3 bases from J, the junction kept 11 bases outside the gene matches. CDR3 length: 16 residues. The CDR3 DNA follows: TGCGCCAGTAGAACCGGGACAGGGGGCGAGGACACTGAAGCTTTCTTT. Protein sequence: CASRTGTGGEDTEAFF.

This chain uses TRBV19 with TRBJ2-7, with TRBD1 as a possible D gene (5 bases). There are 14 residues in the CDR3. Germline assignment: CDR1 LNHDA and CDR2 SQIVND (reference sequence). Deletions cut 7 bases from V and 2 bases from J, with 15 bases between. The CDR3 DNA follows: TGTGCCAGTATAACCCTTCAGGGTACCTACGAGCAGTACTTC. Translation gives CASITLQGTYEQYF.

The chain links TRBV5-1 to TRBJ1-2; D possibly corresponds to TRBD1 (6 bases). V was clipped by 4 bases and J by 3 bases, with 19 bases between them. The CDR3 has 16 residues. Germline V gene data show CDR1 as SGHRS and CDR2 as YFSETQ. CDR3 bases: TGCGCCAGCAGCCTGAGTAGCTTCAGGGGATACTATGGCTACACCTTC. It specifies CASSLSSFRGYYGYTF.

The chain combines TRBV29-1 with TRBJ2-5, with 7 bases lining up with TRBD2. V shed 2 bases, J shed 5 bases, and the junction held 11 bases outside the gene matches. Germline assignment: CDR1 SQVTM and CDR2 ANQGSEA. There are 15 residues in the CDR3. In DNA, the CDR3 is TGCAGCGTTGAATATTCGGGGGGAGATCGGGAGACCCAGTACTTC. It specifies CSVEYSGGDRETQYF.